The rows below give T cell receptor beta chains drawn from one sample of a study of regulatory T cells in long-lasting Graves disease. TCRdb redid the calling of the multiplex PCR reads with MiXCR, one entry per CDR3 protein. The sample has about 350,000 distinct CDR3 sequences; roughly 17% are singletons. These data also formed part of another study, on T cells in Graves' hyperthyroidism and ophthalmopathy.

Sequenced here: peripheral blood mononuclear cells (PBMCs), sampled at new diagnosis, from a patient treated with antithyroid drugs. These receptors all come from a man aged 40-55 years with Graves disease. CDR3s include the opening cysteine and the closing phenylalanine or tryptophan. The D gene is left open where the match is weak. Rows may omit the clone size; those that give it use once, few, many or a size class.

CDR3: CSASETSEETQYF; DNA: TGCAGTGCTAGTGAAACTAGCGAGGAGACCCAGTACTTC; D: TRBD2; V: TRBV20-1; J: TRBJ2-5; size: many
CDR3: CASSSPGQGNEKLFF; DNA: TGTGCCAGCAGCTCTCCGGGACAGGGAAATGAAAAACTGTTTTTT; D: TRBD1; V: TRBV27; J: TRBJ1-4; size: .
CDR3: CSVVRGTEAFF; DNA: TGCAGCGTTGTCCGGGGCACTGAAGCTTTCTTT; D: .; V: TRBV29-1; J: TRBJ1-1; size: many
CDR3: CASSQLSQSTDTQYF; DNA: TGTGCCAGCAGCCAACTGAGCCAGAGCACAGATACGCAGTATTTT; D: .; V: TRBV12-3/TRBV12-4; J: TRBJ2-3; size: .
CDR3: CASSAPGQGLYEQYF; DNA: TGTGCCAGCAGTGCTCCGGGACAGGGGCTCTACGAGCAGTACTTC; D: TRBD1; V: TRBV25-1; J: TRBJ2-7; size: many
CDR3: CASSLGRGARQETQYF; DNA: TGTGCCAGCAGTCTCGGGCGGGGGGCACGGCAAGAGACCCAGTACTTC; D: TRBD2; V: TRBV28; J: TRBJ2-5; size: many
CDR3: CATAGAGEPQHF; DNA: TGTGCCACCGCGGGGGCAGGGGAACCCCAGCATTTT; D: .; V: TRBV10-3; J: TRBJ1-5; size: .
CDR3: CASSSARTSSTDTQYF; DNA: TGTGCCAGCAGTTCTGCCCGGACTAGTAGCACAGATACGCAGTATTTT; D: TRBD2; V: TRBV11-2; J: TRBJ2-3; size: .
CDR3: CSAATRGRASASYNEQFF; DNA: TGCAGTGCTGCCACGAGGGGCCGCGCCTCTGCGTCCTACAATGAGCAGTTCTTC; D: .; V: TRBV20-1; J: TRBJ2-1; size: .
CDR3: CASSLSQGAEQYF; DNA: TGTGCCAGCAGCTTATCGCAGGGAGCCGAGCAGTACTTC; D: .; V: TRBV7-3; J: TRBJ2-7; size: many
CDR3: CASSYGYRGSYEQYF; DNA: TGTGCCAGCAGTTACGGTTACAGGGGGTCCTACGAGCAGTACTTC; D: TRBD1; V: TRBV6-2/TRBV6-3; J: TRBJ2-7; size: many
CDR3: CASSQGLAILLAKNIQYF; DNA: TGCGCCAGCAGCCAAGGGCTAGCGATTCTACTAGCCAAAAACATTCAGTACTTC; D: .; V: TRBV4-1; J: TRBJ2-4; size: few
CDR3: CASSLLRGGQYF; DNA: TGTGCCAGCAGTTTATTACGGGGCGGGCAGTACTTC; D: .; V: TRBV28; J: TRBJ2-7; size: many
CDR3: CASSGRRGWNIQYF; DNA: TGTGCCAGCAGCGGACGACGTGGATGGAACATTCAGTACTTC; D: .; V: TRBV3-1; J: TRBJ2-4; size: few
CDR3: CSARTFQGLGGERNSPLHF; DNA: TGCAGTGCTAGAACCTTCCAGGGATTAGGGGGAGAACGCAATTCACCCCTCCACTTT; D: .; V: TRBV20-1; J: TRBJ1-6; size: few
CDR3: CASRSGDLDTEAFF; DNA: TGTGCCAGCAGGTCAGGGGATTTGGACACTGAAGCTTTCTTT; D: .; V: TRBV6-1; J: TRBJ1-1; size: few
CDR3: CSVEKGPSYEQYF; DNA: TGCAGCGTTGAAAAGGGGCCCTCCTACGAGCAGTACTTC; D: .; V: TRBV29-1; J: TRBJ2-7; size: many
CDR3: CASKEIYEQYF; DNA: TGTGCCAGCAAGGAGATCTACGAGCAGTACTTC; D: .; V: TRBV6-1; J: TRBJ2-7; size: many
CDR3: CASSVRGKNTEAFF; DNA: TGTGCCAGCAGTGTCAGGGGGAAGAACACTGAAGCTTTCTTT; D: TRBD1; V: TRBV6-1; J: TRBJ1-1; size: once
CDR3: CATSRETGRTNEKLFF; DNA: TGTGCCACCAGCAGAGAGACGGGCAGAACTAATGAAAAACTGTTTTTT; D: .; V: TRBV15; J: TRBJ1-4; size: few
CDR3: CAIKGTVEAKNIQYF; DNA: TGTGCCATCAAAGGGACAGTGGAAGCCAAAAACATTCAGTACTTC; D: TRBD1; V: TRBV12-3/TRBV12-4; J: TRBJ2-4; size: .
CDR3: CASSLVPPGQGSYEQYF; DNA: TGCGCCAGCAGCTTGGTCCCCCCGGGACAGGGCTCCTACGAGCAGTACTTC; D: TRBD1; V: TRBV5-1; J: TRBJ2-7; size: many
CDR3: CASSQGPGGLPGNTIYF; DNA: TGTGCCAGCAGCCAAGGGCCAGGGGGGTTGCCTGGAAACACCATATATTTT; D: TRBD1; V: TRBV3-1; J: TRBJ1-3; size: many
CDR3: CASSLSGTQETQYF; DNA: TGCGCCAGCAGCTTATCAGGGACGCAAGAGACCCAGTACTTC; D: .; V: TRBV5-1; J: TRBJ2-5; size: many
CDR3: CASSYGTGVGNEQFF; DNA: TGCGCCAGCAGCTACGGGACAGGGGTCGGCAATGAGCAGTTCTTC; D: TRBD1; V: TRBV5-1; J: TRBJ2-1; size: many
CDR3: CASSPGPAARDTEAFF; DNA: TGTGCCAGCAGTCCCGGTCCCGCGGCACGCGACACTGAAGCTTTCTTT; D: .; V: TRBV12-3/TRBV12-4; J: TRBJ1-1; size: many
CDR3: CASRRTSGTNENTIHF; DNA: TGCGCCAGCAGACGTACCTCCGGGACGAATGAAAACACCATACATTTT; D: .; V: TRBV5-1; J: TRBJ1-3; size: .
CDR3: CASSYGGGDSPLHF; DNA: TGTGCCAGCAGTTACGGAGGGGGGGATTCACCCCTCCACTTT; D: .; V: TRBV6-5; J: TRBJ1-6; size: .
CDR3: CASSDQWGSSYEQYF; DNA: TGTGCCAGCAGTGACCAGTGGGGGAGCTCCTACGAGCAGTACTTC; D: .; V: TRBV6-2/TRBV6-3; J: TRBJ2-7; size: .
CDR3: CASSLDGGGYGYTF; DNA: TGCGCCAGCAGCTTGGACGGGGGCGGCTATGGCTACACCTTC; D: .; V: TRBV5-1; J: TRBJ1-2; size: many
CDR3: CSVERGDLADTQYF; DNA: TGCAGCGTTGAAAGAGGGGATCTGGCAGATACGCAGTATTTT; D: .; V: TRBV29-1; J: TRBJ2-3; size: .
CDR3: CASSAGTGTAEKLFF; DNA: TGCGCCAGCAGCGCAGGGACAGGGACGGCTGAAAAACTGTTTTTT; D: TRBD1; V: TRBV5-1; J: TRBJ1-4; size: .
CDR3: CASRPATGELFF; DNA: TGTGCCAGCAGGCCAGCGACCGGGGAGCTGTTTTTT; D: .; V: TRBV6-2/TRBV6-3; J: TRBJ2-2; size: .
CDR3: CASSRKGVNEQFF; DNA: TGTGCCAGCAGCCGGAAGGGGGTTAATGAGCAGTTCTTC; D: .; V: TRBV3-1; J: TRBJ2-1; size: many
CDR3: CASSFELNYGYTF; DNA: TGCGCCAGCAGCTTCGAGCTTAACTATGGCTACACCTTC; D: .; V: TRBV5-1; J: TRBJ1-2; size: many
CDR3: CSARRPSGYNEQFF; DNA: TGCAGTGCCCGGAGGCCTAGCGGATACAATGAGCAGTTCTTC; D: TRBD2; V: TRBV20-1; J: TRBJ2-1; size: many
CDR3: CAIRPGSDYTEAFF; DNA: TGTGCCATCAGACCTGGCTCCGATTACACTGAAGCTTTCTTT; D: .; V: TRBV10-3; J: TRBJ1-1; size: many